This TCR beta chain was found in a study of T cell repertoires in cytomegalovirus infection. Trimming took 2 bases from V and 1 from J; bases not matched to a gene: 3. Germline V lookup: CDR1 DFQATT, CDR2 SNEGSKA (reference sequence). This CDR3 comprises 14 residues. TCRdb re-called the reads with MiXCR, one entry per CDR3 protein. The repertoire holds around 740,000 distinct CDR3 sequences, roughly 36% seen once, with roughly 2.9% in the top ten. The sample taken for sequencing was PBMCs. The sequence was obtained from a human donor in good health (CMV status not recorded). Some clones in this sample may be carry-over from other donors' samples. The chain is built from TRBV20-1 and TRBJ1-1; TRBD1 matches 8 bases. The CDR3 is CSARITGGNTEAFF. The CDR3, as DNA: TGCAGTGCTAGAATCACAGGGGGGAACACTGAAGCTTTCTTT.